This T cell receptor beta chain was sequenced during a study of early T cells in non-severe SARS-CoV-2 infection (dated by TCRdb to about 2021). Notes on the research overall: Because TCR sequencing relied on bulk RNA taken from unsorted whole blood, pairing of alpha and beta chains was not possible. Results and caveats for the whole study, not just this receptor: VDJdb matching was skewed toward anti-spike CD8 responses, so virus-specific expansions were likely underestimated and private and CD4 specificities were missed.

In the germline V gene, CDR1 corresponds to SGHTA and CDR2 to FQGNSA. V is cut by 5 bases and J by 8 bases, and the space between the germline ends is 9 bases. The CDR3 covers 11 residues, taking in both the cysteine and the phenylalanine. This entry keeps only the CDR3 DNA: 33 bases, framed from base 1. Library preparation employed 5' RACE. The listed sequencing device is NextSeq 500. Unique molecular identifiers were attached to individual cDNA molecules in the TCR library protocol so that sequencing error and PCR bias could be corrected. Both TCR alpha and beta chains were sequenced, and tight co-correlation was observed between alpha and beta sequence abundances in each sample. The study's own analysis went as follows. Decombinator V4 was used to perform V gene, J gene and CDR3 annotation of TCR sequences. Expanded TCRs were defined as changing significantly between any two time points under a Poisson model with p below 0.0001. Abundances of TCRs were expressed as counts per million after normalisation to the total number of TCRs sequenced in each sample. TRAV1-2 paired with TRAJ12, TRAJ20 or TRAJ33 defined MAIT TCRs, while TRAV10 paired with TRAJ18 defined iNKT TCRs. VDJdb, accessed on 1 November 2021, was searched for TCRs annotated for CMV, EBV and SARS-CoV-2, and TCRs annotated for more than one antigen were excluded. In-frame beta chains were kept once TCRdb had trimmed the public reads at Q25 with fastp and called clones with MiXCR. Rows matching on CDR3 protein sequence are summarized as one entry with the most common DNA and genes. These V and J calls derive from TCRdb rather than the authors' analysis. The sample profile shows some 85,000 distinct CDR3 sequences; 12% to 15% of them were found once. In total, the top ten clones hold more than 1.2% of the sample.

The study was a case-control design nested within a healthcare worker cohort in London, UK, with weekly nasopharyngeal swab PCR tests and blood sampling. Healthcare workers were enrolled in the week of the UK lockdown, from 23 to 31 March 2020, and were followed every week for up to roughly 16 weeks. As to this clonotype: No cognate antigen has been identified for it. Base qualities are missing; no much larger clone stands one base away.

Here the chain combines TRBV7-2 and TRBJ1-2; the D region possibly corresponds to TRBD1 (5 bases align). This TCR derives from an adult who was a healthcare worker with PCR-confirmed SARS-CoV-2 infection or an uninfected control (not recorded which). What was sequenced was whole blood. The CDR3 in this case is CASSLRQGYTF. At the DNA level, the sequence is TGTGCCAGCAGCCTACGACAGGGCTACACCTTC.